This T cell receptor (beta chain) appears in the sequencing data of a study of cytomegalovirus exposure and HLA in healthy donors. The table lists this clone with a few counts. Its antigen remains unidentified. The PCR had 60 Vbeta and 13 Jbeta primers. Assay used: immunoSEQ multiplex PCR; TCRdb lists only in-frame clones, some missing. The profile shows 150,000 to 200,000 clones, 80% to 90% of them singletons. Study results and caveats: TCR beta V- and J-gene trimming was later associated with a missense DCLRE1C variant. When a later analysis compared HLA-associated TCR beta chains with equally common others, the HLA-associated chains turned out to be more clonally expanded and to have lower generation probabilities. Accounts indicate the classifier identified cytomegalovirus status with strong specificity and sensitivity. In an earlier analysis, about 87% or about 30%: the productive usage of most TCR beta V segments.

This TCR came from a woman aged 18-29 years in good health and CMV-seropositive. Sequencing was carried out using PBMCs.

The CDR3 protein is CATSPAGGPYEQYF. In DNA form, the CDR3 reads TGTGCCACCAGCCCAGCGGGGGGGCCCTACGAGCAGTACTTC. The V call is TRBV15, the J call TRBJ2-7; 10 bases agree with TRBD2. Losses at the gene ends were 5 bases for V and 2 bases for J; bases not matched to a gene: 3. Germline CDR1 and CDR2: LNHNV and YYDKDF (reference sequence). The CDR3 has 14 residues.